The present T cell receptor (beta chain) was sequenced within a study of blood T cell repertoires in COVID-19. The data were produced by immunoSEQ multiplex PCR, yet TCRdb's version contains in-frame clones alone and is incomplete. The table has some 140,000 clones, more than 75% seen once; the top ten hold around 5%. Trimming cost V 1 base and J 5 bases; bases outside gene matches: 7. Germline V gene lookup returns CDR1 LNHNV and CDR2 YYDKDF (reference sequence). This CDR3 contains 16 residues. This clone turned up a few times. This chain connects TRBV15 to TRBJ2-1; the match to TRBD1 covers 8 bases. The sequenced sample was peripheral blood. This TCR derives from a woman between 65 and 79 years old with COVID-19, enrolled during active disease. The CDR3 coding sequence is TGTGCCACCAGCAGAGTTGGACAGGGAACGGACAATGAGCAGTTCTTC. It encodes CATSRVGQGTDNEQFF.